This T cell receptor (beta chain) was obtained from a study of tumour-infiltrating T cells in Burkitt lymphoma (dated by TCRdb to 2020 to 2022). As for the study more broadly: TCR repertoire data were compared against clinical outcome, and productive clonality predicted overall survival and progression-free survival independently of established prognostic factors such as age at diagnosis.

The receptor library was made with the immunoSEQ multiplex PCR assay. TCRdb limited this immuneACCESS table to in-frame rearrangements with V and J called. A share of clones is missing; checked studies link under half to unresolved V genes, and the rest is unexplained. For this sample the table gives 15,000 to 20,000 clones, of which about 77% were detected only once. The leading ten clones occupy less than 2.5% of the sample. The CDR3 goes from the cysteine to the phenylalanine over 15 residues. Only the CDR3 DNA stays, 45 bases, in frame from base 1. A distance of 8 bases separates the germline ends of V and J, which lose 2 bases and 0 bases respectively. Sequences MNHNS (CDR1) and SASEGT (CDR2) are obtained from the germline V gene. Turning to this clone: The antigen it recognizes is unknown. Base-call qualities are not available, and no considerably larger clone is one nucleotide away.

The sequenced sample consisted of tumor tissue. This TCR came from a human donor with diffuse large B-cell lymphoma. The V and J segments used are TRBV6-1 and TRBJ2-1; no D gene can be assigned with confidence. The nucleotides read TGTGCCAGCAGTGAACACCCCTTCTCCTACAATGAGCAGTTCTTC. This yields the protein CASSEHPFSYNEQFF.